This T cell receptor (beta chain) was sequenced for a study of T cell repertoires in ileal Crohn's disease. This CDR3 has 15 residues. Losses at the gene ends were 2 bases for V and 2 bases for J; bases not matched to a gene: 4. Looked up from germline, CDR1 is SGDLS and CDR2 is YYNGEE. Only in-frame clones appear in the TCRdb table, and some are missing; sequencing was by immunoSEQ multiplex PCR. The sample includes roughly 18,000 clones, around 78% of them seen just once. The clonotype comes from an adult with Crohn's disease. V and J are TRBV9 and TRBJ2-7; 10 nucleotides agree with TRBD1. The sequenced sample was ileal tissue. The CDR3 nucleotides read TGTGCCAGCAGCGTCGGACAGGGGGGGGCCTACGAGCAGTACTTC. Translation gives CASSVGQGGAYEQYF. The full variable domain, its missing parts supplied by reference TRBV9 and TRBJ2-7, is DSGVTQTPKHLITATGQRVTLRCSPRSGDLSVYWYQQSLDQGLQFLIQYYNGEERAKGNILERFSAQQFPDLHSELNLSSLELGDSALYFCASSVGQGGAYEQYFGPGTRLTVT.